Listed below are T cell receptor beta chains from one sample, sequenced in a study of blood T cell repertoires in COVID-19. TCRdb's table, derived via immunoSEQ multiplex PCR, lists solely in-frame clones and lacks some. The sample has about 360,000 clones; around 87% are singletons. The sequenced sample was PBMCs or T cells enriched from blood (not recorded which). Every receptor here comes from a man aged 35-49 years in a cohort exposed to, infected with or recovered from COVID-19 (not recorded which). Both conserved end residues are part of each CDR3. The order of the fields is D gene, J gene, V gene, clone size, CDR3 DNA, CDR3 protein. A D gene is named only where the DNA matches it firmly. Clone size is given for some rows only: seen once, a few or many times, or a class if the clone is expanded.

NA,TRBJ2-3,TRBV24-1,once,TGTGCCACCAGTGACCCGAAATCCCATACTAGCACAGATACGCAGTATTTT,CATSDPKSHTSTDTQYF
NA,TRBJ2-3,TRBV10-2,NA,TGCGCCAGCACCGGACATAGCACATATACGCAGTATTTT,CASTGHSTYTQYF
TRBD1,TRBJ1-2,TRBV27,NA,TGTGCCAGCAGACTAATGGACAGGGATGGCTACACCTTC,CASRLMDRDGYTF
NA,TRBJ2-3,TRBV27,NA,TGTGCCAGCAGCGGATCAAGGGGTACGCAGTATTTT,CASSGSRGTQYF
TRBD1,TRBJ1-5,TRBV19,NA,TGTGCCAGCATGGACAGGGGGCTCGGTAATAGCAATCAGCCCCAGCATTTT,CASMDRGLGNSNQPQHF
TRBD2,TRBJ2-1,TRBV20-1,NA,TGCAGTGCTAGTAGCGGGAGCCCTTACAATGAGCAGTTCTTC,CSASSGSPYNEQFF
TRBD1,TRBJ2-1,TRBV2,few,TGTGCCAGCAGTTGGGGGACAGGGGTTAACAATGAGCAGTTCTTC,CASSWGTGVNNEQFF
NA,TRBJ2-1,TRBV5-4,NA,TGTGCCAGCAGCTTGGAATCGGGGTCTGAGCAGTTCTTC,CASSLESGSEQFF
NA,TRBJ2-1,TRBV12-5,NA,TGTGCTAGTGGTTTGTACTATGGCGACAATGAGCAGTTCTTC,CASGLYYGDNEQFF
TRBD1,TRBJ2-2,TRBV7-2,once,TGTGCCAGCAGACACGGACAGGTGGGCACCGGGGAGCTGTTTTTT,CASRHGQVGTGELFF
NA,TRBJ2-4,TRBV3-1/TRBV3-2,NA,TGTGCCAGCAGCCGACGACAGATACTAGCCAAAAACATTCAGTACTTC,CASSRRQILAKNIQYF
NA,TRBJ2-5,TRBV11-2,NA,TGTGCCAGCAGCTTTAACCCAGGGGTGGAGACCCAGTACTTC,CASSFNPGVETQYF
NA,TRBJ1-3,TRBV7-3,once,TGTGCCAGCAGCTTACACAGGGCGAGCTCTGGAAACACCATATATTTT,CASSLHRASSGNTIYF
NA,TRBJ2-2,TRBV7-8,NA,TGTGCCAGCAGCTTAGGGCCCGGGGGCGGGGAGCTGTTTTTT,CASSLGPGGGELFF
TRBD1,TRBJ2-1,TRBV11-3,NA,TGTGCCAGCAGCTTAGCGGGGACAGGGGGATACAATGAGCAGTTCTTC,CASSLAGTGGYNEQFF
NA,TRBJ1-2,TRBV28,NA,TGTGCCAGCAGTGTAAGTTCCACTCTATATGGCTACACCTTC,CASSVSSTLYGYTF
TRBD2,TRBJ2-1,TRBV6-2/TRBV6-3,NA,TGTGCCAGCAGTTACCTTCCTACTAGCGGGTCCTACAATGAGCAGTTCTTC,CASSYLPTSGSYNEQFF
NA,TRBJ1-2,TRBV18,NA,TGTGCCAGCTCACCAAACAGGGAGTTTAACTATGGCTACACCTTC,CASSPNREFNYGYTF
TRBD1,TRBJ2-3,TRBV4-2,NA,TGTGCCAGCAGCCAAGTAAAGGACAGGCGCACAGATACGCAGTATTTT,CASSQVKDRRTDTQYF
NA,TRBJ2-3,TRBV24-1,NA,TGTGCCACCAGTGATTTCTACCGCACAGATACGCAGTATTTT,CATSDFYRTDTQYF
TRBD2,TRBJ2-3,TRBV6-2/TRBV6-3,NA,TGTGCCAGCAGTTACTCACTAGCGGGCCTACCGCAGTATTTT,CASSYSLAGLPQYF
NA,TRBJ1-1,TRBV30,NA,TGTGCCTGGAGCGCAAGGGGTGTGGCGAACACTGAAGCTTTCTTT,CAWSARGVANTEAFF
TRBD2,TRBJ2-1,TRBV6-5,NA,TGTGCCAGCAGTTACCAACTAGCGGTCAATGAGCAGTTCTTC,CASSYQLAVNEQFF
TRBD1,TRBJ2-7,TRBV28,NA,TGTGCCAGCAGTCCCTCCGGGACAGGGGGGCGCGAGCAGTACTTC,CASSPSGTGGREQYF
NA,TRBJ1-3,TRBV7-8,NA,TGTGCCAGCAGTCCAGAGGGGGTCGCTTTCTCTGGAAACACCATATATTTT,CASSPEGVAFSGNTIYF
TRBD1,TRBJ2-5,TRBV5-8,NA,TGTGCCAGCAGCTTGGGGGCAGGGGGTCTCCAAGAGACCCAGTACTTC,CASSLGAGGLQETQYF
NA,TRBJ1-1,TRBV30,NA,TGTGCCTGGAGTGTCATTAACCGGGATAAACGGGGAAACACTGAAGCTTTCTTT,CAWSVINRDKRGNTEAFF
TRBD2,TRBJ2-2,TRBV5-5,NA,TGTGCCAGCAGCCTGTCGGTCCTCGGGACTAACTTCCACCGGGAGCTGTTTTTT,CASSLSVLGTNFHRELFF
NA,TRBJ2-4,TRBV2,NA,TGTGCCAGCAGACTCTCCGGGACAATGGCCAACATTCAGTACTTC,CASRLSGTMANIQYF
NA,TRBJ2-3,TRBV21-1,NA,TGTGCCAGCAGCAACGGTACGGGAGGGCCTACAGATACGCAGTATTTT,CASSNGTGGPTDTQYF
NA,TRBJ2-5,TRBV7-2,NA,TGTGCCAGCAGCTTAGATTCGGCGGATCAAGAGACCCAGTACTTC,CASSLDSADQETQYF
TRBD1,TRBJ1-2,TRBV28,NA,TGTGCCAGCAGTAAACAGGGGAGCTATGGCTACACCTTC,CASSKQGSYGYTF
TRBD1,TRBJ1-2,TRBV5-4,few,TGTGCCAGCAGCTTGGCCCGGACAGGGGGCTCTGGCTACACCTTC,CASSLARTGGSGYTF
NA,TRBJ1-2,TRBV5-1,few,TGCGCCAGCAGCTTGGGTTTGGAGCTAACGTATGGCTACACCTTC,CASSLGLELTYGYTF
TRBD2,TRBJ2-3,TRBV5-4,once,TGTGCCAGCAGCTTGACTAGCGGAAGCACAGATACGCAGTATTTT,CASSLTSGSTDTQYF
NA,TRBJ1-2,TRBV14,NA,TGTGCCAGCAGCCAAGAGGGTAGGAGAGACTACACCTTC,CASSQEGRRDYTF
NA,TRBJ1-1,TRBV7-9,NA,TGTGCCAGCAGCTTCAGGGGGAACACTGAAGCTTTCTTT,CASSFRGNTEAFF
TRBD1,TRBJ1-2,TRBV14,few,TGTGCCAGCAGCCAAGAAATCGGGACAGAAAGTTTTGTCTATGGCTACACCTTC,CASSQEIGTESFVYGYTF
NA,TRBJ1-1,TRBV21-1,NA,TGTGCCAGCAGCAAATCTAAGGGAGGGGACACTGAAGCTTTCTTT,CASSKSKGGDTEAFF